This entry is about one T cell receptor (beta chain). Sequencing used immunoSEQ multiplex PCR; TCRdb keeps in-frame clones, though not all of them. The repertoire holds about 56,000 clones, roughly 90% seen once, with more than 15% in the top ten. CDR1 SNHLY and CDR2 FYNNEI come from the germline V gene. V was trimmed by 8 bases and J by 3 bases, leaving 14 bases between them. The CDR3 loop spans 13 amino acids. The data belong to a study of blood T cell repertoires in COVID-19. Study details: Collection of acute and convalescent COVID-19 samples took place in the United States, Italy and Spain.

J is TRBJ2-7 and V is TRBV2, with D tentatively TRBD1 (7 bases). The source material was peripheral blood. This TCR was recovered from a human donor in a cohort sampled during active COVID-19. The CDR3 loop reads CASGRQGGYEQYF. CDR3 sequence (DNA): TGTGCCAGCGGACGTCAGGGGGGCTACGAGCAGTACTTC.